The 16 T cell receptor beta chains given below trace back to one sample, sequenced in a study of long-term antiretroviral therapy in people with HIV. Sequencing relied on immunoSEQ assay v3.0, run at survey level. TCRdb's copy holds only in-frame clones and misses some; the assay was immunoSEQ multiplex PCR. The sample gives under 30,000 clones, 85% to 95% of which show up once; 2.5% to 3.5% is in the top ten. Sequenced here: unsorted PBMCs, sampled 7.3 to 7.5 years after starting antiretroviral therapy. These TCRs come from a man aged 50-59 years with HIV.

The chain couples TRBV30 to TRBJ2-7; tentative D call: TRBD1 (6 bases). Germline V CDR1 and CDR2: GTSNPN, SVGIG (reference sequence). This CDR3 has 12 amino acids. Trimming cost V 5 bases and J 3 bases, with 11 bases left between them. The CDR3 loop is CAWGQTLYEQYF. In DNA, the CDR3 is TGTGCCTGGGGACAGACTCTCTACGAGCAGTACTTC. The full variable domain, with the rest looked up from reference TRBV30 and TRBJ2-7, is SQTIHQWPATLVQPVGSPLSLECTVEGTSNPNLYWYRQAAGRGLQLLFYSVGIGQISSEVPQNLSASRPQDRQFILSSKKLLLSDSGFYLCAWGQTLYEQYFGPGTRLTVT.

V usage is TRBV6-5 and J usage is TRBJ2-2; no firm D call. V was trimmed by 2 bases and J by 7 bases, leaving 11 bases between them. The CDR3 loop spans 14 amino acids. From germline, CDR1 is MNHEY and CDR2 SVGAGI. The CDR3 DNA follows: TGTGCCAGCAGTTACCAATTAAGTAACGGGGAGCTGTTTTTT. Amino acids: CASSYQLSNGELFF.

The chain uses TRBV7-2 and TRBJ2-7; TRBD2 is a possible D gene (5 bases). Germline V gene sequence: CDR1 SGHTA, CDR2 FQGNSA. This CDR3 spans 15 amino acids. The germline V and J ends were trimmed by 0 bases and 0 bases, with 9 bases remaining between them. The DNA for the CDR3 is TGTGCCAGCAGCTTAGCAGGCGGGTCCTCCTACGAGCAGTACTTC. This gives the protein CASSLAGGSSYEQYF.

The chain carries TRBV6-5 and TRBJ1-1, with D unclear. Trimming stripped 5 bases from V and 1 base from J, with 8 bases between. The CDR3 is made up of 13 amino acids. Germline V lookup: CDR1 MNHEY, CDR2 SVGAGI. The CDR3 region has the DNA TGTGCCAGCAGTAGCATAAGGAACACTGAAGCTTTCTTT. Protein sequence: CASSSIRNTEAFF.

The chain carries TRBV7-2 and TRBJ1-1; D might be TRBD1 (5 bases). The germline gives CDR1 SGHTA, CDR2 FQGNSA. V was cut by 3 bases and J by 10 bases, with 12 bases left in between. The CDR3 has 12 amino acids. The CDR3 DNA is TGTGCCAGCAGCTTTAGGGGTGGCGCAGCTTTCTTT. Its protein is CASSFRGGAAFF. Full variable domain (outside the CDR3, taken from reference TRBV7-2 and TRBJ1-1): GAGVSQSPSNKVTEKGKDVELRCDPISGHTALYWYRQSLGQGLEFLIYFQGNSAPDKSGLPSDRFSAERTGGSVSTLTIQRTQQEDSAVYLCASSFRGGAAFFGQGTRLTVV.

V gene TRBV19 combines with J gene TRBJ2-3, with TRBD2 as a possible D gene (7 bases). Per germline, CDR1 LNHDA and CDR2 SQIVND (reference sequence). The CDR3 is 14 amino acids. The CDR3 region is CAIGGAGRTDTQYF. Here the CDR3 DNA reads TGTGCAATAGGGGGAGCGGGACGTACAGATACGCAGTATTTT.

This rearrangement joins TRBV5-1 to TRBJ2-7; 9 bases map to TRBD1. After removal of 6 bases from V and 2 bases from J, the junction contained 6 bases not matched to a gene. The CDR3 is made up of 14 amino acids. The germline CDR1 and CDR2 sequences are SGHRS and YFSETQ. CDR3 sequence: CASKLGQGPYEQYF. DNA for the CDR3: TGCGCCAGCAAATTGGGACAGGGCCCCTACGAGCAGTACTTC.

This sequence joins TRBV2 and TRBJ2-2, with D hard to call. Trimming cost V 8 bases and J 3 bases, with 19 bases left between them. Germline V gene sequence: CDR1 SNHLY, CDR2 FYNNEI. The CDR3 sequence is 16 residues long. The CDR3 sequence: CASARSRTSDTGELFF. The DNA of the CDR3 is TGTGCCAGCGCCCGGTCCCGGACGTCGGACACCGGGGAGCTGTTTTTT. Drawing the rest from reference TRBV2 and TRBJ2-2, the complete variable domain is EPEVTQTPSHQVTQMGQEVILRCVPISNHLYFYWYRQILGQKVEFLVSFYNNEISEKSEIFDDQFSVERPDGSNFTLKIRSTKLEDSAMYFCASARSRTSDTGELFFGEGSRLTVL.

The chain links TRBV5-6 to TRBJ1-3; 9 bases line up with TRBD1. Germline V gene data show CDR1 as SGHDT and CDR2 as YYEEEE. The CDR3 runs to 14 residues. V was pared by 2 bases and J by 4 bases, with 1 base of the junction left unmatched. CDR3 nucleotides: TGTGCCAGCAGCTTTGGACAGGGGGGAAACACCATATATTTT. This encodes CASSFGQGGNTIYF. Using reference TRBV5-6 and TRBJ1-3 for the parts outside the CDR3, the full variable domain is DAGVTQSPTHLIKTRGQQVTLRCSPKSGHDTVSWYQQALGQGPQFIFQYYEEEERQRGNFPDRFSGHQFPNYSSELNVNALLLGDSALYLCASSFGQGGNTIYFGEGSWLTVV.

The chain has TRBV15 and TRBJ1-5, with 10 bases lining up with TRBD1. Germline CDR1 reads LNHNV; CDR2 reads YYDKDF (reference sequence). Trimming removed 9 bases from V and 5 bases from J; junction bases left unmatched: 1. The CDR3 runs 12 residues. This CDR3 reads CATGTGDQPQHF. In nucleotides, the CDR3 is TGTGCCACGGGGACAGGGGATCAGCCCCAGCATTTT. The complete variable domain, with remaining parts taken from reference TRBV15 and TRBJ1-5, reads DAMVIQNPRYQVTQFGKPVTLSCSQTLNHNVMYWYQQKSSQAPKLLFHYYDKDFNNEADTPDNFQSRRPNTSFCFLDIRSPGLGDTAMYLCATGTGDQPQHFGDGTRLSIL.

The chain links TRBV27 to TRBJ2-1; D ambiguous. The CDR3 is 12 residues long. Trimming took 2 bases from V and 3 from J, leaving 2 bases between them. Germline V CDR1 and CDR2: MNHEY, SMNVEV (reference sequence). CDR3 loop: CASSLDYNEQFF. CDR3 DNA sequence: TGTGCCAGCAGTTTAGACTACAATGAGCAGTTCTTC.

The chain is built from TRBV2 and TRBJ2-1; 8 bases are a match to TRBD2. This CDR3 has 15 residues. After removal of 4 bases from V and 7 bases from J, the junction contained 9 bases not matched to a gene. Per the germline V gene, CDR1 is SNHLY and CDR2 is FYNNEI. DNA for the CDR3: TGTGCCAGCAGTGTCGGCGGGGGGAAGGGGAATGAGCAGTTCTTC. Amino acids: CASSVGGGKGNEQFF.

The chain couples TRBV7-6 to TRBJ2-7; 9 bases fit TRBD2. CDR3 length: 13 amino acids. Germline V gene lookup returns CDR1 SGHVS and CDR2 FNYEAQ. The trim removed 5 bases at V and 5 bases at J, leaving 4 bases unmatched. DNA for the CDR3: TGTGCCAGCAGCACCGGGACTAGCCACGAGCAGTACTTC. It yields the protein CASSTGTSHEQYF.

This clone was observed a single time. As DNA, the CDR3 is TGCGCCAGCAGCCAAGATCGGACAGGGGCCTATGGCTACACCTTC. It codes for CASSQDRTGAYGYTF. The chain recombines TRBV4-3 with TRBJ1-2; TRBD1 agrees at 9 bases. The CDR3 spans 15 residues. From germline, CDR1 is LGHNA and CDR2 YSLEER. Trimming cost V 0 bases and J 4 bases; bases outside gene matches: 3.

The CDR3 bases are TGTGCCAGCAGCTTGGCGCTAGCGGGGGCCAAAGAGACCCAGTACTTC. The encoded protein is CASSLALAGAKETQYF. J is TRBJ2-5 and V is TRBV5-8, with 10 bases identical to TRBD2. V dropped 0 bases and J dropped 3; count of bases not matched to a gene: 5. Per the germline V gene, CDR1 is SGHTS and CDR2 is YDEGEE. The CDR3 has 16 residues.

The chain has TRBV6-1 and TRBJ2-1; perhaps TRBD1 as D (6 bases). Germline values: CDR1 MNHNS, CDR2 SASEGT. The CDR3 is 14 residues long. The germline V and J ends were trimmed by 7 bases and 8 bases, with 18 bases remaining between them. The CDR3 sequence is CASTNIRGSDEQFF. The CDR3 region has the DNA TGTGCCAGCACTAACATTAGGGGGAGCGATGAGCAGTTCTTC.